The rows below give T cell receptor beta chains drawn from one sample of a study of blood T cell repertoires in COVID-19. Sequenced by immunoSEQ multiplex PCR; TCRdb stores in-frame clones only, minus some. The repertoire has about 190,000 clones, more than 70% of them found once; the top ten carry 2.9%. Sequencing input: peripheral blood. The receptors derive from a man aged 45-60 years with active or convalescent COVID-19. Each CDR3 is given with its conserved first and last residue. Fields, in order: D gene, V gene, clone size, J gene, CDR3 DNA, CDR3 protein. A D gene is named only where the DNA matches it firmly. Part of the rows lack a size; the others show once, few, many or a class for expanded clones.

>TRBD2|TRBV3-1/TRBV3-2|.|TRBJ2-3
TGTGCCAGCAGCCAAGAGGCTAGCGGGGGTTTCAATACGCAGTATTTT
CASSQEASGGFNTQYF
>TRBD1|TRBV12-5|once|TRBJ1-5
TGTGCTAGTGGTTTGACCTCGGGACAGGTTAATCAGCCCCAGCATTTT
CASGLTSGQVNQPQHF
>.|TRBV30|.|TRBJ1-5
TGTGCCTGGAGTGTACTAATAAATCAGCCCCAGCATTTT
CAWSVLINQPQHF
>TRBD1|TRBV25-1|once|TRBJ1-2
TGTGCCAGCAGTGAATCCGATTTGACAGGGGACTATGGCTACACCTTC
CASSESDLTGDYGYTF
>.|TRBV7-6|once|TRBJ1-2
TGTGCCAGCAGCCTCACGGGGGACGGCGGCTACACCTTC
CASSLTGDGGYTF
>TRBD1|TRBV15|.|TRBJ1-4
TGTGCCACCAGCAGAGCGTTCCAGGGGGCGTATGAAAAACTGTTTTTT
CATSRAFQGAYEKLFF
>TRBD1|TRBV19|.|TRBJ1-2
TGTGCCAGTAGTACCGGACAGGTTGTTAACTATGGCTACACCTTC
CASSTGQVVNYGYTF
>.|TRBV3-1/TRBV3-2|.|TRBJ1-1
TGTGCCAGCAGCCAAGAACTCACTATGAACACTGAAGCTTTCTTT
CASSQELTMNTEAFF
>.|TRBV24-1|.|TRBJ2-1
TGTGCCACCAGTGATGCGGGGGCTGGGAGGAATGAGCAGTTCTTC
CATSDAGAGRNEQFF
>.|TRBV6-6|.|TRBJ1-1
TGTGCCAGCAGCTTTGGGCATCTGAACACTGAAGCTTTCTTT
CASSFGHLNTEAFF
>.|TRBV10-3|few|TRBJ2-2
TGTGCCATCAAGCGGGGGACAGCGAACACCGGGGAGCTGTTTTTT
CAIKRGTANTGELFF
>TRBD1|TRBV19|few|TRBJ1-5
TGTGCCAGTCACGACAGGGCTTATAGCAATCAGCCCCAGCATTTT
CASHDRAYSNQPQHF
>.|TRBV4-2|.|TRBJ2-1
TGTGCCAGCAGCCACTACTACAATGAGCAGTTCTTC
CASSHYYNEQFF
>TRBD2|TRBV5-4|.|TRBJ2-7
TGTGCCAGCGGACTAGGGAGCTACGAGCAGTACTTC
CASGLGSYEQYF
>.|TRBV5-1|.|TRBJ1-2
TGCGCCAGCAGCCCCCAAGCGTCATATGGCTACACCTTC
CASSPQASYGYTF
>.|TRBV5-4|.|TRBJ2-5
TGTGCCAGCTATAAGGATCCAGGAGGAGAGACCCAGTACTTC
CASYKDPGGETQYF
>.|TRBV5-6|once|TRBJ2-2
TGTGCCAGCAGCTTGTCTGGGGCCCTTCGCCGGTTTGGGGAGCTGTTTTTT
CASSLSGALRRFGELFF
>.|TRBV6-5|.|TRBJ2-1
TGTGCCAGCAGACTGGACGGGGGAGCCTACAATGAGCAGTTCTTC
CASRLDGGAYNEQFF
>.|TRBV11-1|few|TRBJ2-7
TGTGCCAGCAGCGATTCGGGATCCCTCTGGGAGCAGTACTTC
CASSDSGSLWEQYF
>.|TRBV5-1|.|TRBJ2-5
TGCGCCAGCAGCTTGGCCTCCGGTTCTCAGGGAAGGGAGACCCAGTACTTC
CASSLASGSQGRETQYF
>TRBD2|TRBV5-1|.|TRBJ2-1
TGCGCCAGCAGCAGGACTAGCGGGATCGGGAATGAGCAGTTCTTC
CASSRTSGIGNEQFF
>TRBD1|TRBV7-9|.|TRBJ2-7
TGTGCCAGCAGCCCGCCCCGGGACAGGGAGGGCGAGCAGTACTTC
CASSPPRDREGEQYF
>.|TRBV12-5|.|TRBJ1-2
TGTGCTAGTGGGGAACAGGGCAGCTATGGCTACACCTTC
CASGEQGSYGYTF